Sequencing of this TCR beta chain was carried out in a study of neurological immune-mediated disorders. TCRdb recomputed calls from the 5' RACE reads with MiXCR, one row per CDR3 protein. Among under 45,000 distinct CDR3 sequences, about 12% were seen once, and the ten largest hold over 1%. Germline CDR1 SEHNR, CDR2 FQNEAQ (reference sequence). V was clipped by 5 bases and J by 4 bases; unmatched bases: 5. There are 14 residues in the CDR3. This clonotype was picked up many times. Sequences were obtained from PBMCs. V usage is TRBV7-9 and J usage is TRBJ2-5; TRBD1 matches at 9 bases. This clonotype was obtained from a female donor in good health. CDR3 sequence reads: CASSADRGVETQYF. For the CDR3, the DNA is TGTGCCAGCAGCGCGGACAGGGGCGTAGAGACCCAGTACTTC.